Following are 13 T cell receptor beta chains from one sample sequenced in a study of control samples from healthy donors and cancer patients. The protocol was immunoSEQ multiplex PCR, while the TCRdb copy is restricted to in-frame clones and leaves out a portion. The sample lists roughly 120,000 clones, 70% to 90% occurring once. Specimen: blood. The receptors stem from a man between 50 and 59 years old in good health.

This rearrangement joins TRBV18 to TRBJ2-3; tentatively, D is TRBD1 or TRBD2 (6 bases each). The CDR3 extends over 13 amino acids. Trimming stripped 0 bases from V and 8 bases from J, with 9 bases between. CDR1 and CDR2 from the germline V gene are KGHSH and LQKENI. CDR3 nucleotides: TGTGCCAGCTCACCACCCGAGGGGGGTACGCAGTATTTT. Its translation: CASSPPEGGTQYF.

J is TRBJ2-5 and V is TRBV28, with D perhaps TRBD1 (6 bases). V lost 1 base, J lost 2 bases, and 11 bases lay in between. The CDR3 length is 15 residues. Germline assignment: CDR1 MDHEN and CDR2 SYDVKM. CDR3 amino acids: CASSLSRGLQETQYF. The CDR3 DNA reads TGTGCCAGCAGTTTATCGAGGGGGTTACAAGAGACCCAGTACTTC.

In this sample, this clone turned up once. J is TRBJ1-1 and V is TRBV29-1, with TRBD1 identical over 7 bases. Germline V gene lookup returns CDR1 SQVTM and CDR2 ANQGSEA. The trim removed 7 bases at V and 5 bases at J, leaving 4 bases unmatched. The CDR3 is made up of 11 amino acids. The DNA for the CDR3 is TGCAGCGCTAGACAGGGTACTGAAGCTTTCTTT. Its translation: CSARQGTEAFF. Together with reference TRBV29-1 and TRBJ1-1, the CDR3 gives the full variable domain: SAVISQKPSRDICQRGTSLTIQCQVDSQVTMMFWYRQQPGQSLTLIATANQGSEATYESGFVIDKFPISRPNLTFSTLTVSNMSPEDSSIYLCSARQGTEAFFGQGTRLTVV.

CDR3 residues: CASSLAARQGTDTQYF. CDR3 sequence (DNA): TGTGCCAGCAGCTTAGCGGCGAGACAGGGGACAGATACGCAGTATTTT. This chain uses TRBV7-6 with TRBJ2-3; 8 bases match TRBD1. The germline V gene has CDR1 SGHVS and CDR2 FNYEAQ. The CDR3 runs to 16 residues. V shed 0 bases, J shed 3 bases, and the junction held 5 bases outside the gene matches.

V gene TRBV24-1 combines with J gene TRBJ1-1, with D hard to call. Germline V CDR1 and CDR2: KGHDR, SFDVKD. V was trimmed by 2 bases and J by 1 base, leaving 4 bases between them. The length of the CDR3 is 13 residues. The CDR3 nucleotides are TGTGCCACCAGTGATTGGGGGAACACTGAAGCTTTCTTT. It specifies CATSDWGNTEAFF.

V is TRBV2 and J is TRBJ2-7; no definite D call. Germline lookup yields CDR1 SNHLY and CDR2 FYNNEI. CDR3 length: 15 amino acids. Between the trimmed V and J ends, which lost 1 base and 0 bases, there was a span of 10 bases. The CDR3 here is CASSEGTLSSYEQYF. The CDR3 DNA is TGTGCCAGCAGTGAAGGGACGTTAAGCTCCTACGAGCAGTACTTC.

This chain links TRBV6-5 with TRBJ2-7; D might be TRBD1 (6 bases). The V gene lost 7 bases and the J gene lost 3 bases, with 13 bases spanning the gap. The CDR3 runs to 13 residues. CDR1 and CDR2 from the germline V gene are MNHEY and SVGAGI. The CDR3 DNA sequence: TGTGCCAGCACCCAAGGGGGATTCTACGAGCAGTACTTC. This codes for CASTQGGFYEQYF.

This CDR3 reads CSARPGFEAFF. As DNA, the CDR3 is TGCAGTGCAAGACCGGGGTTTGAAGCTTTCTTT. The chain employs TRBV20-1 and TRBJ1-1; D uncertain. The CDR3 extends over 11 amino acids. Germline assignment: CDR1 DFQATT and CDR2 SNEGSKA (reference sequence). With 6 bases removed from V and 7 bases from J, the gap between germline ends came to 12 bases.

This chain uses TRBV6-5 with TRBJ2-7, with TRBD2 matching over 12 bases. V was clipped by 8 bases and J by 2 bases; unmatched bases: 4. The germline V gene has CDR1 MNHEY and CDR2 SVGAGI. The CDR3 has 14 amino acids. Here the CDR3 DNA reads TGTGCCAGCGGTACTAGCGGGGGGACCTACGAGCAGTACTTC. Translated, it gives CASGTSGGTYEQYF.

The rearrangement uses TRBV18 and TRBJ1-1; D not resolved. This CDR3 is built from 15 residues. V was shortened by 0 bases and J by 0 bases, with 8 bases between the two germline ends. The V gene's germline CDR1 is KGHSH and CDR2 LQKENI. This CDR3 reads CASSPPARMNTEAFF. As DNA, the CDR3 is TGTGCCAGCTCACCACCGGCCAGGATGAACACTGAAGCTTTCTTT.

This chain connects TRBV9 to TRBJ1-2; a weak D match, TRBD1 (5 bases). Trimming stripped 7 bases from V and 1 base from J, with 17 bases between. The CDR3 sequence is 15 residues long. The V gene's germline CDR1 is SGDLS and CDR2 YYNGEE. Here the CDR3 reads CASALGVGVNYGYTF. The CDR3 region has the DNA TGTGCCAGCGCTTTAGGGGTAGGGGTTAACTATGGCTACACCTTC. Variable domain in full (rest from reference TRBV9 and TRBJ1-2): DSGVTQTPKHLITATGQRVTLRCSPRSGDLSVYWYQQSLDQGLQFLIQYYNGEERAKGNILERFSAQQFPDLHSELNLSSLELGDSALYFCASALGVGVNYGYTFGSGTRLTVV.

About this clone: Other nucleotide sequences in the sample specify the same CDR3. The rearrangement uses TRBV15 and TRBJ2-5; maybe TRBD2 (5 bases). The CDR3 length is 13 residues. V lost 6 bases and J 5 bases, leaving 13 bases between the germline ends. Germline CDR1 is LNHNV and CDR2 is YYDKDF (reference sequence). CDR3 protein: CATRLRRRETQYF. In nucleotides, the CDR3 is TGTGCCACCAGGCTCCGCCGGAGGGAGACCCAGTACTTC. The full variable domain, with the rest looked up from reference TRBV15 and TRBJ2-5, is DAMVIQNPRYQVTQFGKPVTLSCSQTLNHNVMYWYQQKSSQAPKLLFHYYDKDFNNEADTPDNFQSRRPNTSFCFLDIRSPGLGDTAMYLCATRLRRRETQYFGPGTRLLVL.

This clone has a single count. CDR3 region: CASSKGGRETQYF. CDR3 sequence (DNA): TGTGCCAGCAGCAAAGGGGGGCGGGAGACCCAGTACTTC. The chain links TRBV3-1 (or the pseudogene TRBV3-2) to TRBJ2-5; D possibly matches TRBD1 or TRBD2 (6 bases each). Germline V CDR1 and CDR2: LGHDT, YNNKEL (reference sequence). The V gene lost 5 bases and the J gene lost 5 bases, with 12 bases spanning the gap. This CDR3 region has 13 residues.